The source of this T cell receptor beta chain is a study of blood T cell repertoires in COVID-19. Study summary: The United States, Italy and Spain were the sources of the acute and convalescent COVID-19 samples.

Source study methods: Amplification of reference gene primers provided the estimated nucleated cell counts. Clones were sequenced by immunoSEQ multiplex PCR, and TCRdb holds only the in-frame ones, with some missing. V and J calls and clone size come straight from that table; D and trimming were deduced from the DNA. The data hold over 200,000 clones, with 83% observed a single time. The CDR3 has 17 amino acids. Looked up from germline, CDR1 is SGHNT and CDR2 is YYREEE (reference sequence). Deletions cut 1 base from V and 7 bases from J, with 24 bases between. This clone was found once. The sequence was collected from a woman in her thirties or forties with active or convalescent COVID-19. The sample comprised peripheral blood. The J gene is TRBJ2-7, the V gene TRBV5-4; possible D gene TRBD2, 6 bases. The CDR3 coding sequence is TGTGCCAGCAGCTTGTCTTTTGGGGACGGATTCCGGGGGGAGCAGTACTTC. Translated: CASSLSFGDGFRGEQYF.